Detailed here is one TCR beta chain. The table came from immunoSEQ multiplex PCR; TCRdb's copy has only in-frame clones and leaves some out. Of about 100,000 clones in the sample, around 81% were seen once. The sample is drawn from a study of blood T cell repertoires in COVID-19. The overall study: The cDNA or gDNA used as material had been derived from T cells, B-cell-depleted T cells, or PBMCs.

The CDR3 has 18 amino acids. The chain joins TRBV12-2 to TRBJ2-6; the DNA was not compared with TRBD1, the D call given in the table. TRBV12-2 corresponds to a pseudogene. The source material was peripheral blood. This TCR was sampled from a woman between 65 and 79 years old with acute or convalescent COVID-19. The CDR3 DNA sequence: TGTGCAAGTCGCTTAGCGGGACAGGGGGTATGTGGGGCCAACGTCCTGACTTTC. This translates into CASRLAGQGVCGANVLTF.